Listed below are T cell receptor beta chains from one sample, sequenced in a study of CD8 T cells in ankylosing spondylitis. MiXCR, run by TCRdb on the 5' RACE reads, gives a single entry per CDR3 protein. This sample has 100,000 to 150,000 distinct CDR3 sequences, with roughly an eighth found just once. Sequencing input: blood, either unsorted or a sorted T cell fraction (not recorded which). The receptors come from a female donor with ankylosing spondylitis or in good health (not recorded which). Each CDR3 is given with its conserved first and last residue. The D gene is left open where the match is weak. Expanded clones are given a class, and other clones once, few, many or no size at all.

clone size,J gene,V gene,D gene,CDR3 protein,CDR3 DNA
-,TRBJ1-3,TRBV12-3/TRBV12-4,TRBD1,CASRTGSSGNTIYF,TGTGCCAGCAGGACAGGGAGCTCTGGAAACACCATATATTTT
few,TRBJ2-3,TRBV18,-,CASSAESDTQYF,TGTGCCAGCTCAGCCGAGTCGGATACGCAGTATTTT
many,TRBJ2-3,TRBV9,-,CASSSPLRDTQYF,TGTGCCAGCAGCTCTCCCCTAAGAGATACGCAGTATTTT
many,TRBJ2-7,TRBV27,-,CASSLFPGAPLEQYF,TGTGCCAGCAGTTTATTCCCGGGGGCTCCCTTAGAGCAGTACTTC
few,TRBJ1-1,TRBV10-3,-,CAISEFPARNTEAFF,TGTGCCATCAGTGAGTTTCCGGCGAGGAACACTGAAGCTTTCTTT
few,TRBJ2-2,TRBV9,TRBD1,CASSPMPGGPGELFF,TGTGCCAGCAGCCCGATGCCAGGGGGCCCCGGGGAGCTGTTTTTT
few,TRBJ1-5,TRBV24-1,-,CATSDPGSNQPQHF,TGTGCCACCAGTGACCCGGGTAGCAATCAGCCCCAGCATTTT
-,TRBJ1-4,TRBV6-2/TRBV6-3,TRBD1,CAGGGGRSDEKLFF,TGTGCCGGAGGGGGCGGAAGGAGCGATGAAAAACTGTTTTTT
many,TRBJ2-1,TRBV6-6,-,CASSYNEQFF,TGTGCCAGCAGTTACAATGAGCAGTTCTTC
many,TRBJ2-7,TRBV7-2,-,CASSFYEQYF,TGTGCCAGCAGCTTCTACGAGCAGTACTTC
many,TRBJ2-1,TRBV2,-,CASTPSEQFF,TGTGCCAGCACGCCGAGTGAGCAGTTCTTC
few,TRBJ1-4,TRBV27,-,CASSLNRGDEKLFF,TGTGCCAGCAGTTTAAATAGGGGCGATGAAAAACTGTTTTTT
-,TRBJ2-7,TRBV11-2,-,CASSPGGGGPYEQYF,TGTGCCAGCAGCCCCGGTGGTGGGGGGCCCTACGAGCAGTACTTC
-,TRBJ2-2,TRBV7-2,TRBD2,CASSNPGTSGGGELFF,TGTGCCAGCAGTAACCCCGGGACTAGCGGGGGTGGGGAGCTGTTTTTT